This paragraph covers one T cell receptor beta chain sequence. Antigen: not known. This sample is drawn from a study of T cells in tuberculosis. Produced via immunoSEQ multiplex PCR; TCRdb's table is partial and in-frame only. The data show approximately 31,000 clones, 95% seen once. Study results and limitations: Shorter CDR3-alpha in active tuberculosis partly drove smaller distances. GEM motif frequencies gave around 70% accuracy; the GMM repertoire gave roughly 90%.

V dropped 3 bases and J dropped 0 bases, with 9 bases sitting between them. The CDR3 runs 15 residues. Germline CDR1 is SGHRS and CDR2 is YFSETQ. The origin of this receptor is a donor aged 10-29 years with latent tuberculosis or without tuberculosis infection. This rearrangement joins TRBV5-1 to TRBJ1-4, with a tentative D call TRBD1 (6 bases). The material sequenced was PBMCs. The CDR3 coding sequence is TGCGCCAGCAGCTCTGGACAGACAACTAATGAAAAACTGTTTTTT. It codes for CASSSGQTTNEKLFF. The entire variable domain, with the rest obtained from reference TRBV5-1 and TRBJ1-4, is as follows: KAGVTQTPRYLIKTRGQQVTLSCSPISGHRSVSWYQQTPGQGLQFLFEYFSETQRNKGNFPGRFSGRQFSNSRSEMNVSTLELGDSALYLCASSSGQTTNEKLFFGSGTQLSVL.